The 32 T cell receptor beta chains presented below share a single source sample, sequenced in a study of cytomegalovirus exposure and HLA in healthy donors. Primers included in the PCR were 60 Vbeta and 13 Jbeta primers. Clones were read by immunoSEQ multiplex PCR, and TCRdb kept only the in-frame ones, dropping some. The data show under 140,000 clones, with approximately 80% seen just once and 2.5% to 3.5% held by the top ten. The source material was PBMCs. All receptors come from a woman aged 55 to 70 in good health and CMV-seropositive.

The chain couples TRBV19 to TRBJ1-2, with a weak D call TRBD1 (6 bases). The V and J ends lost 6 bases and 2 bases respectively, with 22 bases between them. Germline V gene sequence: CDR1 LNHDA, CDR2 SQIVND (reference sequence). The CDR3 extends over 17 amino acids. The CDR3 reads CASRSFFRDTQNYGYTF. DNA for the CDR3: TGTGCCAGTAGGAGCTTCTTCCGGGACACCCAGAACTATGGCTACACCTTC.

The gene calls are TRBV6-4 and TRBJ2-1; TRBD1 matches at 7 bases. Germline loops: CDR1 MRHNA, CDR2 SNTAGT. The junction had 2 bases not matched to a gene; V was cut back by 0 bases and J by 6 bases. CDR3 size: 14 residues. CDR3 residues: CASSDSPGGNEQFF. As DNA, the CDR3 is TGTGCCAGCAGTGACTCGCCAGGGGGCAATGAGCAGTTCTTC.

V gene TRBV21-1 combines with J gene TRBJ2-1; the DNA was not used to check the table's D call, TRBD2. TRBV21-1 is given as a pseudogene. The CDR3 has 18 residues. The CDR3 here is CASSKGIGTSGSLDEQFF. For the CDR3, the DNA is TGTGCCAGCAGCAAAGGCATCGGGACTAGCGGGAGTCTCGATGAGCAGTTCTTC.

The CDR3 loop is CASSPLRDSSYEQYF. CDR3 DNA: TGTGCCAGCAGCCCTTTGCGGGACAGCTCCTACGAGCAGTACTTC. The gene calls are TRBV5-6 and TRBJ2-7, with a possible D match to TRBD1 (7 bases). Germline CDR1 and CDR2: SGHDT and YYEEEE. This CDR3 region has 15 residues. V dropped 4 bases and J dropped 0 bases, with 14 bases sitting between them.

The V gene is TRBV7-2, the J gene TRBJ2-1; a possible D gene is TRBD2 (5 bases). V shed 1 base and J shed 8 bases, with 15 bases lying between them. Germline loops: CDR1 SGHTA, CDR2 FQGNSA. This CDR3 spans 15 amino acids. CDR3 in amino acids: CASSLEREFWDEQFF. In DNA form, the CDR3 reads TGTGCCAGCAGCTTAGAGAGGGAGTTCTGGGATGAGCAGTTCTTC. Combining the CDR3 with reference TRBV7-2 and TRBJ2-1 gives the whole variable domain GAGVSQSPSNKVTEKGKDVELRCDPISGHTALYWYRQSLGQGLEFLIYFQGNSAPDKSGLPSDRFSAERTGGSVSTLTIQRTQQEDSAVYLCASSLEREFWDEQFFGPGTRLTVL.

The V call is TRBV27, the J call TRBJ1-2; D remains unclear. V lost 5 bases and J 3 bases, leaving 16 bases between the germline ends. Germline V CDR1 and CDR2: MNHEY, SMNVEV (reference sequence). The CDR3 sequence is 15 residues long. The DNA of the CDR3 is TGTGCCAGCAGTCCACAGCCGGGAGGGTACTATGGCTACACCTTC. Its translation: CASSPQPGGYYGYTF.

This clone was picked up one time. The chain couples TRBV9 to TRBJ2-7; 8 nucleotides match TRBD2. CDR3 length equals 14 residues. Germline trimming cut 0 bases from V and 2 bases from J; bases unmatched to any gene: 1. Looked up from germline, CDR1 is SGDLS and CDR2 is YYNGEE. The CDR3 protein is CASSVAGGTYEQYF. In nucleotides, the CDR3 is TGTGCCAGCAGCGTAGCGGGAGGGACCTACGAGCAGTACTTC.

V and J are TRBV21-1 and TRBJ2-1; TRBD2 was called by the table and not checked on the DNA. TRBV21-1 constitutes a pseudogene. The CDR3 sequence is 16 residues long. In DNA, the CDR3 is TGTGCCAGCAGCAAAGGGCTAGCGGGGAGCTACAATGAGCAGTTCTTC. Protein sequence: CASSKGLAGSYNEQFF.

A single count supports this clone. As DNA, the CDR3 is TGTGCCAGCAGTCTCACCCCAGCGGGACTCAACAATGAGCAGTTCTTC. Its protein is CASSLTPAGLNNEQFF. The chain recombines TRBV11-2 with TRBJ2-1, with TRBD2 matching over 7 bases. Germline CDR1 is SGHAT and CDR2 is FQNNGV. The CDR3 extends over 16 amino acids. The V and J ends lost 6 bases and 5 bases, in that order; junction bases with no gene match: 13.

The V gene is TRBV5-1, the J gene TRBJ2-1, with TRBD2 matching 14 bases. J lost 9 bases, V lost 4 bases, and 9 bases had no gene match. Germline CDR1 reads SGHRS; CDR2 reads YFSETQ. The CDR3 is 16 residues long. The CDR3 sequence is CASSGGLAGALGEQFF. The CDR3 DNA follows: TGCGCCAGCAGCGGGGGACTAGCGGGAGCACTTGGTGAGCAGTTCTTC.

This clone was detected ten times or more. The chain joins TRBV19 to TRBJ2-1; D uncertain. V lost 6 bases and J lost 11, with 17 bases in between. CDR1 and CDR2 from the germline V gene are LNHDA and SQIVND (reference sequence). The CDR3 runs to 13 residues. The CDR3 region is CASSPVENYKQFF. The CDR3 DNA sequence: TGTGCCAGTAGCCCCGTCGAAAACTATAAGCAGTTCTTC. Complete variable domain (other parts from reference TRBV19 and TRBJ2-1): DGGITQSPKYLFRKEGQNVTLSCEQNLNHDAMYWYRQDPGQGLRLIYYSQIVNDFQKGDIAEGYSVSREKKESFPLTVTSAQKNPTAFYLCASSPVENYKQFFGPGTRLTVL.

This clone was counted a few times. V is TRBV27 and J is TRBJ2-1; 7 bases map to TRBD2. V was pared by 2 bases and J by 4 bases, with 17 bases of the junction left unmatched. In germline, CDR1 is MNHEY, CDR2 SMNVEV (reference sequence). The CDR3 covers 19 residues. CDR3 coding DNA: TGTGCCAGCAGTTTACGCCCTGGTAGTTGGGAGGGCCAGTACAATGAGCAGTTCTTC. Amino acids: CASSLRPGSWEGQYNEQFF.

V gene TRBV9 combines with J gene TRBJ1-4; D gene unclear. The V gene's germline CDR1 is SGDLS and CDR2 YYNGEE. The CDR3 is 15 residues long. V was trimmed by 1 base and J by 6 bases, leaving 13 bases between them. The CDR3 DNA follows: TGTGCCAGCAGCGTATCTCCCAGGCAGGATGAAAAACTGTTTTTT. Protein: CASSVSPRQDEKLFF.

This clone was recorded only once. CDR3 coding DNA: TGTGCCAGCAGTGAAGTGGATGGTCGAGCGGGAGGGAACAATGAGCAGTTCTTC. Translation gives CASSEVDGRAGGNNEQFF. The chain links TRBV6-1 to TRBJ2-1, with TRBD2 matching over 10 bases. The J segment lost 5 bases and the V segment lost 1 base, leaving 11 bases of the junction unmatched. The CDR3 consists of 18 residues. Germline CDR1 and CDR2: MNHNS and SASEGT.

A single count supports this clone. One end of the junction fails to match germline, which may point to a read error. V gene TRBV7-9 combines with J gene TRBJ1-1, with TRBD1 as a possible D gene (5 bases). There are 14 residues in the CDR3. Germline V gene data show CDR1 as SEHNR and CDR2 as FQNEAQ (reference sequence). CDR3 DNA: TGTTCCAGCAGCAAGGATTGGGAGGGGACCGAAGCTTTCTTT. Translation gives CSSSKDWEGTEAFF.

The chain joins TRBV15 to TRBJ2-3, with a tentative D call TRBD2 (6 bases). The CDR3 is made up of 16 amino acids. The germline V and J ends were trimmed by 0 bases and 1 base, with 11 bases remaining between them. CDR1 LNHNV and CDR2 YYDKDF come from the germline V gene (reference sequence). This chain's CDR3 is CATSRDLASGTDTQYF. As DNA, the CDR3 is TGTGCCACCAGCAGAGATTTGGCTAGCGGCACAGATACGCAGTATTTT. Full variable domain (missing parts from reference TRBV15 and TRBJ2-3): DAMVIQNPRYQVTQFGKPVTLSCSQTLNHNVMYWYQQKSSQAPKLLFHYYDKDFNNEADTPDNFQSRRPNTSFCFLDIRSPGLGDTAMYLCATSRDLASGTDTQYFGPGTRLTVL.

CDR3 nucleotide sequence: TGTGCCAGCAGAGGGCAGGGGGACCAGCCCCAGCATTTT. Encoded protein: CASRGQGDQPQHF. This chain connects TRBV2 to TRBJ1-5, with 7 bases lining up with TRBD1. CDR1 is SNHLY and CDR2 is FYNNEI in the germline V gene. There are 13 residues in the CDR3. The V gene end was trimmed by 6 bases and the J gene end by 7 bases; junction bases not matched to a gene: 6.

A few counts support this clone. This chain links TRBV7-9 with TRBJ2-3; D possibly corresponds to TRBD2 (6 bases). CDR1 SEHNR and CDR2 FQNEAQ come from the germline V gene (reference sequence). Between the trimmed V and J ends, which lost 2 bases and 5 bases, there was a span of 20 bases. CDR3 length: 17 residues. In DNA form, the CDR3 reads TGTGCCAGCAGCTTACACCTGGGACTGAAGGCGGGAGATACGCAGTATTTT. It yields the protein CASSLHLGLKAGDTQYF.

The genes are TRBV5-1 and TRBJ1-2; no clear D gene. Germline CDR1 SGHRS, CDR2 YFSETQ. The CDR3 sequence is 14 residues long. Trimming pared 4 bases from V and 0 bases from J, leaving 10 bases between. The DNA of the CDR3 is TGCGCCAGCAGCCAATCAGCGGCTAACTATGGCTACACCTTC. Its protein is CASSQSAANYGYTF.

The chain has TRBV2 and TRBJ2-5; 9 bases agree with TRBD2. Germline V CDR1 and CDR2: SNHLY, FYNNEI. The length of the CDR3 is 21 residues. The V gene end was trimmed by 1 base and the J gene end by 5 bases; junction bases not matched to a gene: 23. The DNA of the CDR3 is TGTGCCAGCAGTGAAGAGTGGGGCTTTAGCGGGAGTCGTACGATTGGGGAGACCCAGTACTTC. It encodes CASSEEWGFSGSRTIGETQYF. Together with reference TRBV2 and TRBJ2-5, the CDR3 gives the full variable domain: EPEVTQTPSHQVTQMGQEVILRCVPISNHLYFYWYRQILGQKVEFLVSFYNNEISEKSEIFDDQFSVERPDGSNFTLKIRSTKLEDSAMYFCASSEEWGFSGSRTIGETQYFGPGTRLLVL.

CDR3 coding DNA: TGTGCCAGCAGTAAAGGGGACAGGGAGCTCTACGAGCAGTACTTC. It encodes CASSKGDRELYEQYF. The chain recombines TRBV6-1 with TRBJ2-7, with 9 bases that match TRBD1. Germline CDR1 reads MNHNS; CDR2 reads SASEGT. The CDR3 spans 15 residues. With 5 bases clipped from V and 3 bases from J, the junction kept 8 bases outside the gene matches.

The chain has TRBV14 and TRBJ2-1, with D maybe TRBD2 (5 bases). Germline lookup yields CDR1 SGHDN and CDR2 FVKESK. Deletions cut 2 bases from V and 2 bases from J, with 22 bases between. This CDR3 has 19 amino acids. The CDR3 reads CASSQRTGNYWGTYNEQFF. DNA for the CDR3: TGTGCCAGCAGCCAAAGGACCGGGAACTATTGGGGAACCTACAATGAGCAGTTCTTC. Looking up the rest from reference TRBV14 and TRBJ2-1 gives the full variable domain: EAGVTQFPSHSVIEKGQTVTLRCDPISGHDNLYWYRRVMGKEIKFLLHFVKESKQDESGMPNNRFLAERTGGTYSTLKVQPAELEDSGVYFCASSQRTGNYWGTYNEQFFGPGTRLTVL.

This chain connects TRBV28 to TRBJ1-1; D unclear. Trimming cost V 3 bases and J 0 bases, with 17 bases left between them. This CDR3 is built from 17 residues. Germline CDR1 reads MDHEN; CDR2 reads SYDVKM. The CDR3 region has the DNA TGTGCCAGCAGTTTGTTATCGCGGGGTCTGATGAACACTGAAGCTTTCTTT. It yields the protein CASSLLSRGLMNTEAFF.

The chain couples TRBV4-1 to TRBJ2-1; D may be TRBD1 (5 bases). The V end lost 4 bases, the J end lost 2 bases, and 18 bases lay between the germline ends. CDR3 length equals 17 residues. Germline CDR1 MGHRA, CDR2 YSYEKL. CDR3 loop: CASSPARQHRPYNEQFF. The CDR3 nucleotides are TGCGCCAGCAGCCCCGCCCGACAGCATCGTCCCTACAATGAGCAGTTCTTC.

V gene TRBV18 combines with J gene TRBJ1-5; D ambiguous. The CDR3 runs 13 residues. In germline, CDR1 is KGHSH, CDR2 LQKENI. The ends were cut back, 0 bases at V and 6 bases at J, with 6 bases in the middle. The CDR3 spells CASSPPSGQPQHF. CDR3 nucleotides: TGTGCCAGCTCACCACCATCCGGTCAGCCCCAGCATTTT.

This rearrangement joins TRBV10-2 to TRBJ2-3; TRBD2 matches at 8 bases. CDR3 length equals 14 residues. From germline, CDR1 is WSHSY and CDR2 SAAADI. V was clipped by 7 bases and J by 4 bases; unmatched bases: 7. The CDR3 sequence is CASTPAGASDTQYF. DNA for the CDR3: TGCGCCAGCACCCCAGCGGGAGCATCAGATACGCAGTATTTT.

The V call is TRBV15, the J call TRBJ1-5; 7 bases are shared with TRBD1. The CDR3 covers 15 residues. V gave up 5 bases and J gave up 2 bases; unmatched junction bases: 6. The germline CDR1 and CDR2 sequences are LNHNV and YYDKDF (reference sequence). CDR3 amino acids: CATSGSTGRNQPQHF. The DNA for the CDR3 is TGTGCCACCAGCGGCTCGACAGGGCGCAATCAGCCCCAGCATTTT.

The rearrangement joins TRBV4-2 to TRBJ2-1; 9 nucleotides line up with TRBD2. CDR1 and CDR2 from the germline V gene are LGHNA and YNFKEQ. This CDR3 spans 16 amino acids. V dropped 0 bases and J dropped 8; count of bases not matched to a gene: 8. In DNA form, the CDR3 reads TGTGCCAGCAGCCAAGAACGCGGGAGGGCCGTCGATGAGCAGTTCTTC. Translating gives CASSQERGRAVDEQFF.

This clone was found many times. The gene calls are TRBV4-1 and TRBJ2-7; 14 nucleotides agree with TRBD2. Germline values: CDR1 MGHRA, CDR2 YSYEKL. The CDR3 consists of 16 residues. The ends lost 3 bases at V and 5 bases at J; junction bases unmatched: 6. CDR3 nucleotide sequence: TGCGCCAGCAGCCAGGGACTAGCGGGAGTACGCAACGAGCAGTACTTC. Its protein product is CASSQGLAGVRNEQYF.

This CDR3 reads CASSPDRGNYNEQFF. The CDR3 bases are TGTGCCAGCAGTCCGGACAGGGGGAACTACAATGAGCAGTTCTTC. V and J are TRBV5-4 and TRBJ2-1; 10 bases agree with TRBD1. Looked up from germline, CDR1 is SGHNT and CDR2 is YYREEE (reference sequence). The CDR3 spans 15 residues. With 5 bases clipped from V and 3 bases from J, the junction kept 5 bases outside the gene matches. Filled out from reference TRBV5-4 and TRBJ2-1, the complete variable domain reads ETGVTQSPTHLIKTRGQQVTLRCSSQSGHNTVSWYQQALGQGPQFIFQYYREEENGRGNFPPRFSGLQFPNYSSELNVNALELDDSALYLCASSPDRGNYNEQFFGPGTRLTVL.

The CDR3 nucleotides are TGTGCCAGCAGTCTAAACAGGAGAAAGAACACTGAAGCTTTCTTT. It translates to CASSLNRRKNTEAFF. This chain uses TRBV27 with TRBJ1-1; possibly TRBD1 for D (5 bases). V was trimmed by 5 bases and J by 1 base, leaving 14 bases between them. Germline CDR1 is MNHEY and CDR2 is SMNVEV (reference sequence). CDR3 length equals 15 residues.

This chain connects TRBV9 to TRBJ2-1; TRBD2 is a possible D gene (7 bases). The ends were cut back, 3 bases at V and 9 bases at J, with 19 bases in the middle. This CDR3 region has 15 residues. CDR1 is SGDLS and CDR2 is YYNGEE in the germline V gene. DNA of the CDR3: TGTGCCAGCAGCGCCAACCGTGGCGGGGGCGGTGAGCAGTTCTTC. It yields the protein CASSANRGGGGEQFF.